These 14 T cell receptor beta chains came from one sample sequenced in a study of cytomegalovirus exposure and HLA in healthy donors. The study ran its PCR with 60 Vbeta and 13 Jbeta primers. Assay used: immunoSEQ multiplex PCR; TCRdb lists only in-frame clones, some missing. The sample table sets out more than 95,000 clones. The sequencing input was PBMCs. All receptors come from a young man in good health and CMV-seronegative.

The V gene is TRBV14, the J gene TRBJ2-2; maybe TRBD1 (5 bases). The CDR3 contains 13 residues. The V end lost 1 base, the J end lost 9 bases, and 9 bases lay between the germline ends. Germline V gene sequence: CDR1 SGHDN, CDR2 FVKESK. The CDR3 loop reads CASSQVLGRELFF. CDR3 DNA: TGTGCCAGCAGCCAAGTCTTGGGGCGGGAGCTGTTTTTT.

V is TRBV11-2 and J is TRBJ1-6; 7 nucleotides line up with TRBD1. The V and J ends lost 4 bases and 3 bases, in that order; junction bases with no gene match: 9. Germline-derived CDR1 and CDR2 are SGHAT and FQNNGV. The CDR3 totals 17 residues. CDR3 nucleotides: TGTGCCAGCAGCTCGGGGGACAGTTTAATCTATAATTCACCCCTCCACTTT. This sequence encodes CASSSGDSLIYNSPLHF.

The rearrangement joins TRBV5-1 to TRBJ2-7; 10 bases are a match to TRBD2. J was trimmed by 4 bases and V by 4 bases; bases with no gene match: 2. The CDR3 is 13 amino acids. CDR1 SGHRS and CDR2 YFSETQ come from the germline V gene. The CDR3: CASSSGGGYEQYF. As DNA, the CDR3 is TGCGCCAGCAGCAGCGGGGGGGGTTACGAGCAGTACTTC.

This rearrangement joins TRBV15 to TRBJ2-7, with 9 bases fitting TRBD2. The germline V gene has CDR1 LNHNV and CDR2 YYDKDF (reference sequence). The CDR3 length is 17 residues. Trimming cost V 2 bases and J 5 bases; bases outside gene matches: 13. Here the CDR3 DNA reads TGTGCCACCAGCAGACGTACTCCGGGACTAGCATACCACGAGCAGTACTTC. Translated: CATSRRTPGLAYHEQYF.

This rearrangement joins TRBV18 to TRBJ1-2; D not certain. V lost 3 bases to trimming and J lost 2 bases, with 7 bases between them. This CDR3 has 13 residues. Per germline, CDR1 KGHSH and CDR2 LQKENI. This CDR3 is CASSPENNYGYTF. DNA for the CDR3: TGTGCCAGCTCACCCGAGAACAACTATGGCTACACCTTC.

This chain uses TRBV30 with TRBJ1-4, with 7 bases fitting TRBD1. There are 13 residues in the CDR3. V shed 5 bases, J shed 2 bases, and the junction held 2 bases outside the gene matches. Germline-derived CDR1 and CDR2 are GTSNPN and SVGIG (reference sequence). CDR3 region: CAWDRDTNEKLFF. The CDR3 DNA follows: TGTGCCTGGGACAGGGACACTAATGAAAAACTGTTTTTT.

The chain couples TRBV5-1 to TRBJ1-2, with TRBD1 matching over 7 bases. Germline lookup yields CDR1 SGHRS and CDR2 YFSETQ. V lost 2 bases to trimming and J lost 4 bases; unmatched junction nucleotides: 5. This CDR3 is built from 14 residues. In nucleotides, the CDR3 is TGCGCCAGCAGCTTCGGCAGGGGGGTCTATGGCTACACCTTC. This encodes CASSFGRGVYGYTF.

The CDR3: CASSEGLAGVGETQYF. DNA of the CDR3: TGTGCCAGTAGTGAGGGGCTAGCGGGAGTTGGGGAGACCCAGTACTTC. V usage is TRBV19 and J usage is TRBJ2-5; 10 nucleotides agree with TRBD2. This CDR3 contains 16 residues. Trimming removed 5 bases from V and 5 bases from J; junction bases left unmatched: 11. Germline-derived CDR1 and CDR2 are LNHDA and SQIVND (reference sequence). The variable domain in full, with the rest retrieved from reference TRBV19 and TRBJ2-5, is DGGITQSPKYLFRKEGQNVTLSCEQNLNHDAMYWYRQDPGQGLRLIYYSQIVNDFQKGDIAEGYSVSREKKESFPLTVTSAQKNPTAFYLCASSEGLAGVGETQYFGPGTRLLVL.

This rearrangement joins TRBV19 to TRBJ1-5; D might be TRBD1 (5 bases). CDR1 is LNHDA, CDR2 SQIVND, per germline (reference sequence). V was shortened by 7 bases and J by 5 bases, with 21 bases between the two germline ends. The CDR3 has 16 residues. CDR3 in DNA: TGTGCCAGTACCTATTACGGAAGGGGAAAGGATCAGCCCCAGCATTTT. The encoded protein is CASTYYGRGKDQPQHF.

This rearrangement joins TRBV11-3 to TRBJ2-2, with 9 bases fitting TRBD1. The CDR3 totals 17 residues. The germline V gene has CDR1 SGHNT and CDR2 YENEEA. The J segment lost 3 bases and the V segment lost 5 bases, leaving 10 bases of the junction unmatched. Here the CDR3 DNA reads TGTGCCAGCAGCCGTATGGCCGGACAGGGGTACACCGGGGAGCTGTTTTTT. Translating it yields CASSRMAGQGYTGELFF.

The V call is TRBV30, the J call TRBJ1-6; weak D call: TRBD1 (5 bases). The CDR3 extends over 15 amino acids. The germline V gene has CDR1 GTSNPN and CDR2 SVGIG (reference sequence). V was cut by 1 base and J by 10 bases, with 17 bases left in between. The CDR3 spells CAWSGAGFLRSPLHF. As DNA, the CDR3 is TGTGCCTGGAGTGGGGCAGGGTTTCTAAGGTCACCCCTCCACTTT.

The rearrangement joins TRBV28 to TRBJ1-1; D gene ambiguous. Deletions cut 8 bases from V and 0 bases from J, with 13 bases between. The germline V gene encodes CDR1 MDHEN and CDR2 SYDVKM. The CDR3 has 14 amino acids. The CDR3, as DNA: TGTGCCAGCGGACTGCTAACTATGAACACTGAAGCTTTCTTT. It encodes CASGLLTMNTEAFF.

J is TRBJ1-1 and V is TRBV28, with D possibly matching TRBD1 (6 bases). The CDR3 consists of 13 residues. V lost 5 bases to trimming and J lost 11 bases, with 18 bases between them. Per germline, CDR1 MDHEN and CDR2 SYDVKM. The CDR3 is CASSPPEGDKAFF. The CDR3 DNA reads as TGTGCCAGCAGTCCCCCTGAGGGGGATAAGGCTTTCTTT.

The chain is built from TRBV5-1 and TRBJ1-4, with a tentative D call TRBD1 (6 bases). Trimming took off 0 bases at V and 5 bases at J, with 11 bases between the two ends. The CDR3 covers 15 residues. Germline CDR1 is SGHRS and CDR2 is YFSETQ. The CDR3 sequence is CASSLDGQRNEKLFF. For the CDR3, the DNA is TGCGCCAGCAGCTTGGACGGACAGAGAAATGAAAAACTGTTTTTT. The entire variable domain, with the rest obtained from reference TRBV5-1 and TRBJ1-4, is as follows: KAGVTQTPRYLIKTRGQQVTLSCSPISGHRSVSWYQQTPGQGLQFLFEYFSETQRNKGNFPGRFSGRQFSNSRSEMNVSTLELGDSALYLCASSLDGQRNEKLFFGSGTQLSVL.